This T cell receptor (beta chain) was captured by sequencing in a study of blood T cells in healthy people across ages. Findings and caveats of the study: With donor CMV status unknown, expanded clonotype changes were possibly confounded.

V lost 3 bases, J lost 1 base, and 14 bases lay in between. CDR3 length equals 16 residues. Per germline, CDR1 MDHEN and CDR2 SYDVKM. The individuals who served as donors were healthy Caucasians living in Russia, aged roughly 6 to 90. Note on this clonotype: Antigen unknown.

PCR was performed a second time for about 7 to 12 cycles using a sample-barcoded 5' primer and a J-beta primer mix. TCRdb re-called the 5' RACE reads through MiXCR, storing one row per CDR3 protein. The table records fewer than 2,000,000 distinct CDR3 sequences, 30% to 35% of them present only once. This receptor was obtained from a woman aged 25-40 years in good health. V gene TRBV28 combines with J gene TRBJ2-3; possible D gene TRBD2, 6 bases. The specimen sequenced was blood. The CDR3 protein is CASSLGGAGRTDTQYF. The CDR3 DNA reads TGTGCCAGCAGTTTGGGCGGGGCGGGACGCACAGATACGCAGTATTTT.